Listed here are 27 T cell receptor beta chains from one sample, sequenced in a study of OX40 agonist ivuxolimab in advanced cancers. Assay used: immunoSEQ multiplex PCR; TCRdb lists only in-frame clones, some missing. The sample lists 40,000 to 50,000 clones, around four fifths occurring once. The material was CD4+ or CD8+ T cells sorted from blood, obtained in a trial of the OX40 agonist ivuxolimab. The receptors were sampled from an adult with an advanced solid tumor such as melanoma, head and neck, liver or kidney cancer.

The chain links TRBV11-2 to TRBJ1-5; maybe TRBD1 (5 bases). CDR1 is SGHAT and CDR2 is FQNNGV in the germline V gene. The ends were cut back, 1 base at V and 0 bases at J, with 16 bases in the middle. The CDR3 is made up of 18 amino acids. CDR3 coding DNA: TGTGCCAGCAGCTTAGGTCGGGGGAGGGGAAATAGCAATCAGCCCCAGCATTTT. Protein product: CASSLGRGRGNSNQPQHF.

The rearrangement uses TRBV28 and TRBJ1-2; D remains unclear. This CDR3 has 12 residues. Trimming removed 8 bases at V and 2 bases at J, with 9 bases between. The germline V gene encodes CDR1 MDHEN and CDR2 SYDVKM. The CDR3 is CASGRFNYGYTF. The CDR3 region has the DNA TGTGCCAGCGGGAGGTTCAACTATGGCTACACCTTC.

This chain uses TRBV2 with TRBJ2-7, with TRBD2 identical over 8 bases. J was trimmed by 3 bases and V by 1 base; bases with no gene match: 5. Germline V gene data show CDR1 as SNHLY and CDR2 as FYNNEI. This CDR3 is built from 15 residues. CDR3 region: CASSEEGTRGYEQYF. DNA for the CDR3: TGTGCCAGCAGTGAAGAAGGGACTAGGGGCTACGAGCAGTACTTC.

The gene calls are TRBV28 and TRBJ1-5; D call uncertain. The ends were cut back, 5 bases at V and 0 bases at J, with 20 bases in the middle. CDR1 and CDR2 (germline): MDHEN, SYDVKM. The length of the CDR3 is 18 residues. The CDR3 nucleotides are TGTGCCAGCAGTCCCCTCTCTGTGAGACAAATTAGCAATCAGCCCCAGCATTTT. Protein: CASSPLSVRQISNQPQHF.

This clone has only one observation. This chain joins TRBV6-5 and TRBJ2-7; TRBD1 might be the D (5 bases). Germline V gene data show CDR1 as MNHEY and CDR2 as SVGAGI. Trimming took 8 bases from V and 7 from J, leaving 15 bases between them. This CDR3 contains 12 residues. The CDR3 here is CASQRAGREQYF. The CDR3 bases are TGTGCCAGCCAACGGGCAGGGCGGGAGCAGTACTTC.

The V call is TRBV11-2, the J call TRBJ1-3; D may be TRBD1 (5 bases). The CDR3 runs to 16 residues. V shed 7 bases and J shed 0 bases, with 16 bases lying between them. From germline, CDR1 is SGHAT and CDR2 FQNNGV. As DNA, the CDR3 is TGTGCCAGCACCCCAGTGGGGGGGAACTCTGGAAACACCATATATTTT. It yields the protein CASTPVGGNSGNTIYF. Full variable domain (outside the CDR3, taken from reference TRBV11-2 and TRBJ1-3): EAGVAQSPRYKIIEKRQSVAFWCNPISGHATLYWYQQILGQGPKLLIQFQNNGVVDDSQLPKDRFSAERLKGVDSTLKIQPAKLEDSAVYLCASTPVGGNSGNTIYFGEGSWLTVV.

This chain connects TRBV29-1 to TRBJ2-1; 7 bases match TRBD2. There are 13 residues in the CDR3. Germline lookup yields CDR1 SQVTM and CDR2 ANQGSEA. After removal of 5 bases from V and 2 bases from J, the junction contained 3 bases not matched to a gene. The CDR3 loop reads CSVWTRAYNEQFF. The CDR3, as DNA: TGCAGCGTTTGGACTAGAGCCTACAATGAGCAGTTCTTC.

The chain uses TRBV12-5 and TRBJ2-7, with 12 bases identical to TRBD2. Germline V lookup: CDR1 LGHNT, CDR2 FRNRAP. This CDR3 contains 17 residues. With 6 bases clipped from V and 4 bases from J, the junction kept 13 bases outside the gene matches. Here the CDR3 reads CASGDSLAGGFGYEQYF. The CDR3 coding sequence is TGTGCTAGTGGGGACAGTCTAGCGGGAGGGTTCGGGTACGAGCAGTACTTC.

As concerns this clone: Other DNA sequences in the sample encode the same CDR3. The chain couples TRBV29-1 to TRBJ1-2; 8 nucleotides line up with TRBD1. The CDR3 length is 13 residues. The V gene's germline CDR1 is SQVTM and CDR2 ANQGSEA. V shed 6 bases and J 2 bases; nucleotides not matched to a gene: 5. CDR3: CSVGTGPNYGYTF. The CDR3 region has the DNA TGCAGCGTCGGGACAGGCCCGAACTATGGCTACACCTTC.

The chain joins TRBV5-4 to TRBJ2-5, with 10 positions matching TRBD2. Germline CDR1 is SGHNT and CDR2 is YYREEE (reference sequence). V trimming: 0 bases; J trimming: 4 bases; junction bases outside the gene matches: 6. This CDR3 comprises 16 residues. For the CDR3, the DNA is TGTGCCAGCAGCTTGGTGTCCGTAGCGGGGGGAGAGACCCAGTACTTC. The encoded protein is CASSLVSVAGGETQYF.

This chain links TRBV5-5 with TRBJ1-1; possibly TRBD1 for D (5 bases). The V end lost 6 bases, the J end lost 4 bases, and 13 bases lay between the germline ends. CDR1 is SGHKS, CDR2 YYEKEE, per germline (reference sequence). The length of the CDR3 is 13 residues. The CDR3 nucleotides are TGTGCCAGCAACCTAGGCGGGGGCACTGAAGCTTTCTTT. This gives the protein CASNLGGGTEAFF.

The V call is TRBV29-1, the J call TRBJ1-4; 10 bases match TRBD1. The V segment lost 4 bases and the J segment 4 bases; nucleotides outside the gene matches: 9. The CDR3 length is 16 residues. Germline V gene lookup returns CDR1 SQVTM and CDR2 ANQGSEA. CDR3 in amino acids: CSVGGQGGLINEKLFF. For the CDR3, the DNA is TGCAGCGTTGGCGGACAGGGGGGCCTGATTAATGAAAAACTGTTTTTT.

The J gene is TRBJ2-5, the V gene TRBV28; a possible D gene is TRBD1 (6 bases). The length of the CDR3 is 14 residues. CDR1 and CDR2 (germline): MDHEN, SYDVKM. Trimming took off 5 bases at V and 5 bases at J, with 15 bases between the two ends. CDR3 region: CASSPSGTPETQYF. For the CDR3, the DNA is TGTGCCAGCAGTCCATCCGGGACACCGGAGACCCAGTACTTC.

This chain uses TRBV28 with TRBJ1-5; D is perhaps TRBD1 (5 bases). CDR1 and CDR2 (germline): MDHEN, SYDVKM. Trimming left V 2 bases short and J 6 bases short, with 11 bases between. The CDR3 has 14 residues. CDR3 residues: CASSLGAGRQPQHF. As DNA, the CDR3 is TGTGCCAGCAGTTTAGGTGCAGGGCGTCAGCCCCAGCATTTT.

This chain joins TRBV18 and TRBJ1-1; the D is unclear. Trimming shortened V by 0 bases and J by 8 bases, and 10 bases separated the two germline ends. CDR1 is KGHSH, CDR2 LQKENI, per germline. The CDR3 consists of 13 residues. The CDR3 nucleotides are TGTGCCAGCTCACCACCCGGGATGGGGGAAGCTTTCTTT. Translating gives CASSPPGMGEAFF. Based on the CDR3 plus reference TRBV18 and TRBJ1-1, the full variable domain is NAGVMQNPRHLVRRRGQEARLRCSPMKGHSHVYWYRQLPEEGLKFMVYLQKENIIDESGMPKERFSAEFPKEGPSILRIQQVVRGDSAAYFCASSPPGMGEAFFGQGTRLTVV.

This chain links TRBV4-2 with TRBJ1-4, with D maybe TRBD1 (6 bases). Trimming pared 1 base from V and 4 bases from J, leaving 16 bases between. This CDR3 comprises 17 residues. The germline gives CDR1 LGHNA, CDR2 YNFKEQ. CDR3 protein: CASSQGGALSFNEKLFF. The CDR3 DNA reads as TGTGCCAGCAGCCAAGGGGGGGCCCTCTCATTTAATGAAAAACTGTTTTTT.

The CDR3 region has the DNA TGTGCCAGCAGTTTATGGGAAGGGAGACAGGGGTCTTACAATGAGCAGTTCTTC. Its protein is CASSLWEGRQGSYNEQFF. The chain links TRBV28 to TRBJ2-1, with 8 bases lining up with TRBD1. Looked up from germline, CDR1 is MDHEN and CDR2 is SYDVKM. The junction had 11 bases not matched to a gene; V was cut back by 0 bases and J by 4 bases. The CDR3 length is 18 residues.

This chain links TRBV27 with TRBJ2-7; perhaps TRBD1 as D (5 bases). CDR3 length: 17 amino acids. Germline CDR1 reads MNHEY; CDR2 reads SMNVEV (reference sequence). V lost 6 bases and J 0 bases, leaving 21 bases between the germline ends. The CDR3 sequence: CASSLGVVVHHSYEQYF. CDR3 bases: TGTGCCAGCAGCCTAGGGGTGGTAGTCCACCACTCCTACGAGCAGTACTTC.

V gene TRBV7-8 combines with J gene TRBJ2-5; unclear D gene. CDR1 and CDR2 from the germline V gene are SGHVS and FQNEAQ. This CDR3 region has 12 residues. Trimming took 5 bases from V and 5 from J, leaving 9 bases between them. The CDR3 coding sequence is TGTGCCAGCAGCCCCAGACGGGAGACCCAGTACTTC. Protein: CASSPRRETQYF.

V and J are TRBV10-2 and TRBJ2-3; either TRBD1 or TRBD2 may supply D (5 bases each). Trimming removed 3 bases from V and 6 bases from J, with 19 bases in between. Germline V gene data show CDR1 as WSHSY and CDR2 as SAAADI. The CDR3 has 16 residues. The DNA for the CDR3 is TGCGCCAGCAGTGACTCCGGGACCTCCCGAAGGGATACGCAGTATTTT. Translating gives CASSDSGTSRRDTQYF.

The chain uses TRBV5-1 and TRBJ2-2, with D perhaps TRBD1 (5 bases). Trimming removed 0 bases from V and 8 bases from J, with 11 bases in between. This CDR3 comprises 14 residues. Germline-derived CDR1 and CDR2 are SGHRS and YFSETQ. DNA of the CDR3: TGCGCCAGCAGCTTGGGGACACAGTTTGGGGAGCTGTTTTTT. Translation: CASSLGTQFGELFF.

This chain joins TRBV6-1 and TRBJ2-7; TRBD2 aligns across 7 bases. Unmatched junction bases numbered 12, after V lost 8 bases and J lost 2 bases. This CDR3 has 15 residues. Germline-derived CDR1 and CDR2 are MNHNS and SASEGT. CDR3 residues: CASFRSGRSAYEQYF. CDR3 nucleotide sequence: TGTGCCAGCTTTCGTAGCGGGCGTAGCGCCTACGAGCAGTACTTC.

The J gene is TRBJ1-2, the V gene TRBV5-4; 10 bases agree with TRBD1. The length of the CDR3 is 14 residues. With 4 bases clipped from V and 2 bases from J, the junction kept 2 bases outside the gene matches. Germline loops: CDR1 SGHNT, CDR2 YYREEE (reference sequence). The CDR3 loop is CASSTDRGNYGYTF. CDR3 nucleotide sequence: TGTGCCAGCAGCACGGACAGGGGGAACTATGGCTACACCTTC.

This chain links TRBV7-2 with TRBJ1-3, with 8 bases identical to TRBD1. J gave up 4 bases and V 5 bases, and 10 bases lay outside the gene matches. Germline CDR1 SGHTA, CDR2 FQGNSA. This CDR3 comprises 16 residues. CDR3 sequence reads: CASSQYATGAGNTIYF. The CDR3 DNA sequence: TGTGCCAGCAGCCAATATGCGACAGGGGCCGGAAACACCATATATTTT.

The CDR3 nucleotides read TGCGCCAGCAGTACAGGGGCTAGCAATCAGCCCCAGCATTTT. This sequence encodes CASSTGASNQPQHF. The chain uses TRBV10-2 and TRBJ1-5, with 7 bases fitting TRBD1. V shed 5 bases and J 0 bases; nucleotides not matched to a gene: 1. CDR3 length: 14 residues. Per germline, CDR1 WSHSY and CDR2 SAAADI.

The V and J genes are TRBV5-1 and TRBJ2-2; the D gene is possibly TRBD2 (6 bases). Looked up from germline, CDR1 is SGHRS and CDR2 is YFSETQ. CDR3 size: 13 residues. The germline V and J ends were trimmed by 6 bases and 3 bases, with 9 bases remaining between them. CDR3: CASMRRDTGELFF. As DNA, the CDR3 is TGCGCCAGCATGCGGAGGGACACCGGGGAGCTGTTTTTT.

This chain connects TRBV11-1 to TRBJ2-3; D possibly corresponds to TRBD1 (5 bases). This CDR3 spans 13 amino acids. V was pared by 2 bases and J by 6 bases, with 9 bases between. Germline V CDR1 and CDR2: SGHAT, FQDESV (reference sequence). In DNA form, the CDR3 reads TGTGCCAGCAGCTTATGGGGCTGGGATACGCAGTATTTT. Its protein is CASSLWGWDTQYF.